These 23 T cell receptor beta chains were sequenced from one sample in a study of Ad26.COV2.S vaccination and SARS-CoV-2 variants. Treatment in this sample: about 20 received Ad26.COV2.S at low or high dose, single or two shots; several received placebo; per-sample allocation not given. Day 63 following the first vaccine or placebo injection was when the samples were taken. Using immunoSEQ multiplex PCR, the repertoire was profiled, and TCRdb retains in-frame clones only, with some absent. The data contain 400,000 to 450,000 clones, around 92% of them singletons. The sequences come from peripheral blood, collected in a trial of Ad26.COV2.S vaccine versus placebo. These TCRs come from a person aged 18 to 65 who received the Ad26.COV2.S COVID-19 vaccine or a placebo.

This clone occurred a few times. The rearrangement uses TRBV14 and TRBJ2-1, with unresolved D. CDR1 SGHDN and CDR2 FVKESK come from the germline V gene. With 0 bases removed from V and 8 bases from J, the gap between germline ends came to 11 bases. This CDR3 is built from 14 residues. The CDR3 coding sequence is TGTGCCAGCAGCCAAGATTTTTTTGTTTATGAGCAGTTCTTC. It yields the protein CASSQDFFVYEQFF. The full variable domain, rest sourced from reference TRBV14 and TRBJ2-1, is EAGVTQFPSHSVIEKGQTVTLRCDPISGHDNLYWYRRVMGKEIKFLLHFVKESKQDESGMPNNRFLAERTGGTYSTLKVQPAELEDSGVYFCASSQDFFVYEQFFGPGTRLTVL.

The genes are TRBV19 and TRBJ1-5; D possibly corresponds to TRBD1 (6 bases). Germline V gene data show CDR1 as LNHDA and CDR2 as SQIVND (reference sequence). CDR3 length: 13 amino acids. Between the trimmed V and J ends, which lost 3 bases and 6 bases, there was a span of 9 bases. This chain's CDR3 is CASSMGGLQPQHF. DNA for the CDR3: TGTGCCAGTAGTATGGGGGGGCTTCAGCCCCAGCATTTT.

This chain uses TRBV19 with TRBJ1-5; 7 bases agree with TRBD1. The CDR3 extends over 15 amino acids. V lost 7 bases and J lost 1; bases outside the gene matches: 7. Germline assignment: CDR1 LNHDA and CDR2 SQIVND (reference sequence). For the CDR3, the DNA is TGTGCCAGTACTCCACAGGGGAAAAGCAATCAGCCCCAGCATTTT. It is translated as CASTPQGKSNQPQHF.

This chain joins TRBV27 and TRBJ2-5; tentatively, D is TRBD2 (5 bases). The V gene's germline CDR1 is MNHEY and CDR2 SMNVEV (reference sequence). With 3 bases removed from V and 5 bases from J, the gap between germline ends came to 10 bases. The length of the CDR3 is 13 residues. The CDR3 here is CASSFAWRETQYF. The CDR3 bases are TGTGCCAGCAGTTTTGCCTGGAGGGAGACCCAGTACTTC.

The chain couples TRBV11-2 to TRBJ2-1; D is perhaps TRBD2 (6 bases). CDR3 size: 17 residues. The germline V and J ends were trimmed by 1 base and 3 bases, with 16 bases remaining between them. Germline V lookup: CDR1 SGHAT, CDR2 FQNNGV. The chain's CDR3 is CASSLGGYRDFYNEQFF. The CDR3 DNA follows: TGTGCCAGCAGCTTAGGAGGGTACCGGGACTTCTACAATGAGCAGTTCTTC.

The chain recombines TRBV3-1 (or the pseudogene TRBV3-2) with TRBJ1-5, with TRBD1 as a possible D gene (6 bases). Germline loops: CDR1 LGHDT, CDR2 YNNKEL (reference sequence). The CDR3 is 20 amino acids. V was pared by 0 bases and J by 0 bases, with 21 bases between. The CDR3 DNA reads TGTGCCAGCAGCCAAGATAAGTTGGGGGCAGCGAAAGATAGCAATCAGCCCCAGCATTTT. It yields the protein CASSQDKLGAAKDSNQPQHF.

CDR3 sequence reads: CASSDRQGGPFYTGELFF. The CDR3 DNA reads TGTGCCAGCAGTGACAGACAGGGGGGCCCTTTCTACACCGGGGAGCTGTTTTTT. The chain has TRBV6-1 and TRBJ2-2; 9 bases line up with TRBD1. V dropped 3 bases and J dropped 3; count of bases not matched to a gene: 11. The CDR3 is made up of 18 amino acids. Germline V gives CDR1 MNHNS, CDR2 SASEGT.

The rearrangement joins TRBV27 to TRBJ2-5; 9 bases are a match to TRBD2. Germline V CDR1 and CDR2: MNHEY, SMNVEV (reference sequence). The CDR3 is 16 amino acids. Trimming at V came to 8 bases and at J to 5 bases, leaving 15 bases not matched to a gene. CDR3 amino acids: CASAGWRGGDLETQYF. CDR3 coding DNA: TGTGCCAGCGCCGGGTGGCGGGGGGGCGATTTGGAGACCCAGTACTTC.

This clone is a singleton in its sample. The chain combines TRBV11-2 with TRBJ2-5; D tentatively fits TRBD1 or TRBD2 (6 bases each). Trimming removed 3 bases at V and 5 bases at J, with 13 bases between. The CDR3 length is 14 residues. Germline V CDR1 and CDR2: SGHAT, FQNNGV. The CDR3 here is CASSFEGGAETQYF. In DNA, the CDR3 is TGTGCCAGCAGCTTTGAGGGGGGCGCGGAGACCCAGTACTTC.

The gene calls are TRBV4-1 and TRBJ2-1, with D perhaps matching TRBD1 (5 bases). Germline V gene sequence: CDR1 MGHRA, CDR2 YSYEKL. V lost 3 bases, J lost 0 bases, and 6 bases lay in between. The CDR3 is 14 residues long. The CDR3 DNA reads TGCGCCAGCAGCCACGACAGCTCCTACAATGAGCAGTTCTTC. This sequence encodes CASSHDSSYNEQFF.

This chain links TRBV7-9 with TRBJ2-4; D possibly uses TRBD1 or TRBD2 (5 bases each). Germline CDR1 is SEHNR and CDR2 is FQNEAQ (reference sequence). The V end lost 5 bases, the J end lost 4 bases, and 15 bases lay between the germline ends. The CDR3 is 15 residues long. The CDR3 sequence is CASSPQGLAKNIQYF. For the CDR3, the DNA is TGTGCCAGCAGCCCTCAGGGATTAGCGAAAAACATTCAGTACTTC.

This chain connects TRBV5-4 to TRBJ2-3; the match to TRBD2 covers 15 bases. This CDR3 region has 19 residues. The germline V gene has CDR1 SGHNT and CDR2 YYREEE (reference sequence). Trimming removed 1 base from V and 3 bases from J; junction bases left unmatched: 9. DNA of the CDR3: TGTGCCAGCAGCTTGTGGGGTCTGGGACTAGCGGGGGGTACAGATACGCAGTATTTT. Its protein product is CASSLWGLGLAGGTDTQYF.

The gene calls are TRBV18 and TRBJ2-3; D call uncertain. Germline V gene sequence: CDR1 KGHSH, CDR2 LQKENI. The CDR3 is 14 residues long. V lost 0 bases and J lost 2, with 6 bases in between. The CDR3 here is CASSPPEPTDTQYF. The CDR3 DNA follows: TGTGCCAGCTCACCACCAGAACCCACAGATACGCAGTATTTT.

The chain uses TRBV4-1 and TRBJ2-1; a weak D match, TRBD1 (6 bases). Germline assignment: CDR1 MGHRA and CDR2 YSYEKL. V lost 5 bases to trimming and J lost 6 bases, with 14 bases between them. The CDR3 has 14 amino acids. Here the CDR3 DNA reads TGCGCCAGCAGCATCCTATGGACAGCCAATGAGCAGTTCTTC. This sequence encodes CASSILWTANEQFF.

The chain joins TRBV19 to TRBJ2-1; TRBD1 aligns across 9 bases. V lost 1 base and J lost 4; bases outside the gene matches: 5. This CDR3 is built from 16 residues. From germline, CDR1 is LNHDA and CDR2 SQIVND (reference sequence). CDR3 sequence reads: CASSIVLGTGYNEQFF. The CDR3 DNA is TGTGCCAGTAGTATAGTTTTAGGGACAGGGTACAATGAGCAGTTCTTC.

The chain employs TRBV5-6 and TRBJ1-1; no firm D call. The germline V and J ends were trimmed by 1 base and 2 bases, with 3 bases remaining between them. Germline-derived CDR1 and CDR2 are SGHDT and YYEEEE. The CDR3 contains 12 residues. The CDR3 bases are TGTGCCAGCAGCTTGTTAAACACTGAAGCTTTCTTT. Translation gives CASSLLNTEAFF. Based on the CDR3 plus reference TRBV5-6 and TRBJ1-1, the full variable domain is DAGVTQSPTHLIKTRGQQVTLRCSPKSGHDTVSWYQQALGQGPQFIFQYYEEEERQRGNFPDRFSGHQFPNYSSELNVNALLLGDSALYLCASSLLNTEAFFGQGTRLTVV.

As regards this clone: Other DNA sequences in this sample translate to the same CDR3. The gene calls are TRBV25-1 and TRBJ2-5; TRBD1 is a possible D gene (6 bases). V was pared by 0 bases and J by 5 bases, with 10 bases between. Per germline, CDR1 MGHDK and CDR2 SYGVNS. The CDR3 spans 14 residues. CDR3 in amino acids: CASSEYRGGETQYF. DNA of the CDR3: TGTGCCAGCAGTGAATATCGAGGGGGTGAGACCCAGTACTTC.

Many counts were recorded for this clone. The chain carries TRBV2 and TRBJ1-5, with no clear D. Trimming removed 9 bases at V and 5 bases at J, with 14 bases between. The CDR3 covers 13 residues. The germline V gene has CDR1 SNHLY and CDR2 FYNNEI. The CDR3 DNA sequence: TGTGCCAGTCTGCAGGAGAGAGATCAGCCCCAGCATTTT. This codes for CASLQERDQPQHF.

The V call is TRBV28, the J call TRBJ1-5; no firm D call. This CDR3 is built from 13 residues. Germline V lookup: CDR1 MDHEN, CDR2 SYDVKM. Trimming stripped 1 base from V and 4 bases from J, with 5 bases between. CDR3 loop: CASSLSPNQPQHF. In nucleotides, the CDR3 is TGTGCCAGCAGTTTATCCCCGAATCAGCCCCAGCATTTT.

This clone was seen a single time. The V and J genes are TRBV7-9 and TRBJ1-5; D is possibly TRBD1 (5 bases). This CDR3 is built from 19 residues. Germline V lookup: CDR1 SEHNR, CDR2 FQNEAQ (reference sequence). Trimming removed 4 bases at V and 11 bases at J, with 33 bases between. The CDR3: CASSSTLTVGQLGDRSQHF. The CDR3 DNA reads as TGTGCCAGCAGCTCTACCCTCACTGTTGGACAACTCGGGGATCGGTCCCAGCATTTT.

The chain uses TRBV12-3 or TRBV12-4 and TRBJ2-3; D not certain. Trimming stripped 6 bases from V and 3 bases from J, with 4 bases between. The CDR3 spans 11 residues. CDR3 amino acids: CASSRTDTQYF. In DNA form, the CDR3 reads TGTGCCAGCAGCCGGACAGATACGCAGTATTTT.

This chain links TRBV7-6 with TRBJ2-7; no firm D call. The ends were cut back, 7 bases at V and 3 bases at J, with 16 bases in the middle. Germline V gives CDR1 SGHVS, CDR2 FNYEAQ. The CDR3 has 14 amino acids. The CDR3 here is CASTPIENRYEQYF. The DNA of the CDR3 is TGTGCCAGCACCCCGATAGAAAACCGCTACGAGCAGTACTTC. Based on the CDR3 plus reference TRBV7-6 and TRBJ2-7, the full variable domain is GAGVSQSPRYKVTKRGQDVALRCDPISGHVSLYWYRQALGQGPEFLTYFNYEAQQDKSGLPNDRFSAERPEGSISTLTIQRTEQRDSAMYRCASTPIENRYEQYFGPGTRLTVT.

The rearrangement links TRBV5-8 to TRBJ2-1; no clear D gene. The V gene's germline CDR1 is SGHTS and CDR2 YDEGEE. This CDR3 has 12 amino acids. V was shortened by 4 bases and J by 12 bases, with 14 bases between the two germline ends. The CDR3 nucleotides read TGTGCCAGCAGCACGACGGGTTCCAGGCAGTTCTTC. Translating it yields CASSTTGSRQFF.